The 22 T cell receptor beta chains listed next were all sequenced from one sample in a study of stem cell transplantation in POMP-related autoinflammatory disease. Generated by immunoSEQ multiplex PCR, the TCRdb table keeps only in-frame clones and is missing some. The profile shows some 29,000 clones, about 86% of them singletons. The material was CD4+ T cells from PBMCs, obtained before stem cell transplantation. All receptors come from a human donor with POMP-related autoinflammation and immune dysregulation (PRAID).

V usage is TRBV7-2 and J usage is TRBJ1-4; D remains ambiguous. V gave up 8 bases and J gave up 7 bases, with 17 bases separating them. Germline V gene lookup returns CDR1 SGHTA and CDR2 FQGNSA. This CDR3 region has 14 residues. CDR3 nucleotide sequence: TGTGCCAGCGGGTCGCGTGACGTGGGTGAAAAACTGTTTTTT. This codes for CASGSRDVGEKLFF.

This chain uses TRBV7-9 with TRBJ1-3; D is unclear. Looked up from germline, CDR1 is SEHNR and CDR2 is FQNEAQ (reference sequence). The CDR3 runs 18 residues. V was trimmed by 5 bases and J by 0 bases, leaving 20 bases between them. In DNA, the CDR3 is TGTGCCAGCAGCCCCCGGATTATGGATGCTAGCTCTGGAAACACCATATATTTT. It encodes CASSPRIMDASSGNTIYF.

The J gene is TRBJ2-3, the V gene TRBV7-9, with TRBD1 matching 12 bases. The V gene end was trimmed by 3 bases and the J gene end by 3 bases; junction bases not matched to a gene: 7. Germline V gene sequence: CDR1 SEHNR, CDR2 FQNEAQ (reference sequence). The CDR3 covers 17 residues. In DNA, the CDR3 is TGTGCCAGCAGCTTGGGGACAGGGGGCGAAATAACAGATACGCAGTATTTT. Translating gives CASSLGTGGEITDTQYF. Together with reference TRBV7-9 and TRBJ2-3, the CDR3 gives the full variable domain: DTGVSQNPRHKITKRGQNVTFRCDPISEHNRLYWYRQTLGQGPEFLTYFQNEAQLEKSRLLSDRFSAERPKGSFSTLEIQRTEQGDSAMYLCASSLGTGGEITDTQYFGPGTRLTVL.

The chain joins TRBV6-1 to TRBJ2-1, with a tentative D call TRBD2 (6 bases). V shed 5 bases and J shed 4 bases, with 9 bases lying between them. CDR3 length equals 13 residues. Germline V gene lookup returns CDR1 MNHNS and CDR2 SASEGT. The CDR3 reads CASSRAGYNEQFF. Written as DNA, the CDR3 is TGTGCCAGCAGTCGGGCGGGGTACAATGAGCAGTTCTTC.

V is TRBV7-9 and J is TRBJ2-7; perhaps TRBD2 as D (5 bases). Per germline, CDR1 SEHNR and CDR2 FQNEAQ (reference sequence). The CDR3 runs to 14 residues. Trimming took off 1 base at V and 2 bases at J, with 9 bases between the two ends. CDR3 loop: CASSLEGSTYEQYF. The DNA of the CDR3 is TGTGCCAGCAGCTTAGAAGGGAGTACCTACGAGCAGTACTTC.

The V call is TRBV6-1, the J call TRBJ1-2; perhaps TRBD1 as D (6 bases). Per the germline V gene, CDR1 is MNHNS and CDR2 is SASEGT. CDR3 length: 15 residues. Trimming took 2 bases from V and 3 from J, leaving 13 bases between them. Here the CDR3 reads CASSERSGEDYGYTF. The CDR3 DNA is TGTGCCAGCAGTGAAAGGTCAGGGGAGGACTATGGCTACACCTTC.

The chain combines TRBV5-1 with TRBJ2-7, with D uncertain. Germline values: CDR1 SGHRS, CDR2 YFSETQ. This CDR3 spans 13 amino acids. Trimming took 1 base from V and 5 from J, leaving 10 bases between them. The CDR3 sequence is CASSLLSVDEQYF. The DNA for the CDR3 is TGCGCCAGCAGCTTGTTAAGTGTCGACGAGCAGTACTTC.

The chain joins TRBV9 to TRBJ2-3; 8 bases align to TRBD2. CDR3 length equals 17 residues. The V segment lost 0 bases and the J segment 4 bases; nucleotides outside the gene matches: 10. Germline V gene lookup returns CDR1 SGDLS and CDR2 YYNGEE. In DNA, the CDR3 is TGTGCCAGCAGCGTAGACGGAGGAGGACTAGCCCCAGATACGCAGTATTTT. Amino acids: CASSVDGGGLAPDTQYF.

This clone came up once. This rearrangement joins TRBV7-9 to TRBJ1-3; 10 bases agree with TRBD1. The CDR3 length is 15 residues. Germline V lookup: CDR1 SEHNR, CDR2 FQNEAQ (reference sequence). V dropped 8 bases and J dropped 1; count of bases not matched to a gene: 5. In DNA, the CDR3 is TGTGCCAGCCTGGACAGGGGGTTTTCTGGAAACACCATATATTTT. Its translation is CASLDRGFSGNTIYF. The full variable domain, its missing parts supplied by reference TRBV7-9 and TRBJ1-3, is DTGVSQNPRHKITKRGQNVTFRCDPISEHNRLYWYRQTLGQGPEFLTYFQNEAQLEKSRLLSDRFSAERPKGSFSTLEIQRTEQGDSAMYLCASLDRGFSGNTIYFGEGSWLTVV.

This clone was counted a few times. The CDR3 sequence: CASSLGATGSHEQYF. CDR3 coding DNA: TGTGCCAGCAGCTTAGGGGCGACAGGAAGTCACGAGCAGTACTTC. The rearrangement links TRBV11-2 to TRBJ2-7, with a weak D call TRBD1 (6 bases). V was pared by 1 base and J by 5 bases, with 15 bases between. Germline V gives CDR1 SGHAT, CDR2 FQNNGV. The length of the CDR3 is 15 residues.

The sample holds one count of this clone. The chain uses TRBV9 and TRBJ2-1, with 14 bases lining up with TRBD2. CDR3 length: 16 amino acids. After removal of 4 bases from V and 8 bases from J, the junction contained 8 bases not matched to a gene. Germline V lookup: CDR1 SGDLS, CDR2 YYNGEE. The CDR3 spells CASSTRLAGGPDEQFF. The CDR3 bases are TGTGCCAGCAGCACACGACTAGCGGGAGGGCCCGATGAGCAGTTCTTC.

Note on this clone: Germline and junction disagree at one end, which may indicate a read error. This chain links TRBV5-1 with TRBJ2-7; possible D gene TRBD1, 6 bases. CDR1 and CDR2 (germline): SGHRS, YFSETQ. CDR3 length equals 15 residues. The CDR3 is CAGSLDLQGLYEQYF. The CDR3 region has the DNA TGCGCCGGCAGCTTGGATTTGCAGGGGTTGTACGAGCAGTACTTC.

The chain recombines TRBV4-1 with TRBJ1-3, with D perhaps TRBD1 (5 bases). V gave up 0 bases and J gave up 4 bases, with 10 bases separating them. Germline V lookup: CDR1 MGHRA, CDR2 YSYEKL. This CDR3 has 15 amino acids. CDR3 loop: CASSQESGRGNTIYF. CDR3 nucleotide sequence: TGCGCCAGCAGCCAAGAGTCGGGGCGGGGAAACACCATATATTTT.

This chain links TRBV7-2 with TRBJ2-1; TRBD2 aligns across 8 bases. Per germline, CDR1 SGHTA and CDR2 FQGNSA. The CDR3 is 15 residues long. V was pared by 5 bases and J by 4 bases, with 7 bases of the junction left unmatched. CDR3 in DNA: TGTGCCAGCAGCCCTGAAACTAGCGGTTACAATGAGCAGTTCTTC. This codes for CASSPETSGYNEQFF.

The chain joins TRBV5-4 to TRBJ2-3; 7 nucleotides match TRBD2. CDR3 length equals 15 residues. Trimming took 0 bases from V and 3 from J; bases not matched to a gene: 4. CDR1 is SGHNT and CDR2 is YYREEE in the germline V gene (reference sequence). CDR3 protein: CASSLVLAETDTQYF. The CDR3 DNA reads as TGTGCCAGCAGCTTGGTCCTAGCGGAGACAGATACGCAGTATTTT.

This clone was counted once. J is TRBJ2-3 and V is TRBV4-2; the match to TRBD1 covers 9 bases. Germline values: CDR1 LGHNA, CDR2 YNFKEQ. This CDR3 spans 15 amino acids. With 4 bases clipped from V and 1 base from J, the junction kept 3 bases outside the gene matches. CDR3 region: CASSLRDRGTDTQYF. In nucleotides, the CDR3 is TGTGCCAGCAGCCTTCGGGACAGGGGCACAGATACGCAGTATTTT.

In the case of this clone: This sample also contains other DNA sequences that code for the same CDR3. V is TRBV5-4 and J is TRBJ2-3, with D tentatively TRBD2 (5 bases). The CDR3 sequence is 14 residues long. V lost 7 bases to trimming and J lost 2 bases, with 14 bases between them. Germline CDR1 SGHNT, CDR2 YYREEE (reference sequence). Written as DNA, the CDR3 is TGTGCCAGCCGTGAGGACTCTAACACAGATACGCAGTATTTT. This gives the protein CASREDSNTDTQYF.

This rearrangement joins TRBV11-1 to TRBJ1-1, with no clear D. The CDR3 is 17 amino acids. V was clipped by 5 bases and J by 3 bases, with 22 bases between them. Germline-derived CDR1 and CDR2 are SGHAT and FQDESV (reference sequence). The CDR3 loop is CASSILALGWVDTEAFF. The CDR3 region has the DNA TGTGCCAGCAGCATCTTGGCGTTGGGATGGGTGGACACTGAAGCTTTCTTT. Together with reference TRBV11-1 and TRBJ1-1, the CDR3 gives the full variable domain: EAEVAQSPRYKITEKSQAVAFWCDPISGHATLYWYRQILGQGPELLVQFQDESVVDDSQLPKDRFSAERLKGVDSTLKIQPAELGDSAMYLCASSILALGWVDTEAFFGQGTRLTVV.

V is TRBV14 and J is TRBJ1-2; D remains unclear. The germline V gene encodes CDR1 SGHDN and CDR2 FVKESK. The CDR3 consists of 14 residues. Trimming removed 4 bases at V and 3 bases at J, with 12 bases between. In DNA, the CDR3 is TGTGCCAGCAGCCTAGCCGGGTCTCACTATGGCTACACCTTC. Protein: CASSLAGSHYGYTF. Using reference TRBV14 and TRBJ1-2 for the parts outside the CDR3, the full variable domain is EAGVTQFPSHSVIEKGQTVTLRCDPISGHDNLYWYRRVMGKEIKFLLHFVKESKQDESGMPNNRFLAERTGGTYSTLKVQPAELEDSGVYFCASSLAGSHYGYTFGSGTRLTVV.

The chain links TRBV4-1 to TRBJ1-1; 8 bases agree with TRBD1. Germline V gives CDR1 MGHRA, CDR2 YSYEKL. Trimming cost V 3 bases and J 0 bases; bases outside gene matches: 3. The CDR3 covers 15 residues. The CDR3 loop reads CASSQQGALNTEAFF. CDR3 DNA sequence: TGCGCCAGCAGCCAGCAGGGGGCGCTGAACACTGAAGCTTTCTTT.

The J gene is TRBJ1-3, the V gene TRBV18; a weak D match, TRBD1 (5 bases). The length of the CDR3 is 14 residues. Germline loops: CDR1 KGHSH, CDR2 LQKENI. Between the trimmed V and J ends, which lost 1 base and 2 bases, there was a span of 6 bases. The CDR3 DNA reads TGTGCCAGCTCACCACAGGGACCTGGAAACACCATATATTTT. Residues: CASSPQGPGNTIYF. Based on the CDR3 plus reference TRBV18 and TRBJ1-3, the full variable domain is NAGVMQNPRHLVRRRGQEARLRCSPMKGHSHVYWYRQLPEEGLKFMVYLQKENIIDESGMPKERFSAEFPKEGPSILRIQQVVRGDSAAYFCASSPQGPGNTIYFGEGSWLTVV.

This sequence joins TRBV11-2 and TRBJ1-3; 8 bases fit TRBD1. The CDR3 runs 14 residues. V was pared by 6 bases and J by 4 bases, with 5 bases of the junction left unmatched. Germline-derived CDR1 and CDR2 are SGHAT and FQNNGV. CDR3 residues: CASSAQGAGNTIYF. The CDR3 nucleotides are TGTGCCAGCAGTGCCCAGGGGGCGGGAAACACCATATATTTT.